These 23 T cell receptor beta chains were sequenced from one sample in a study of T-cell memory formation after mild COVID-19. TCRdb ran MiXCR on the 5' RACE reads and lists one entry per CDR3 protein. The table includes approximately 150,000 distinct CDR3 sequences, approximately 5.7% detected once. Sample: PBMCs or a T cell subset sorted from them (not recorded which). Receptors were obtained from an adult woman who had mild COVID-19 (a few samples of this study predate the infection). Cell type and time point are not known.

This clonotype was detected many times. The CDR3 protein is CASSHSFFRGRNIQYF. As DNA, the CDR3 is TGTGCCAGCAGCCATAGCTTCTTTCGGGGTAGGAACATTCAGTACTTC. The chain recombines TRBV14 with TRBJ2-4; D is perhaps TRBD2 (5 bases). V lost 3 bases and J 7 bases, leaving 19 bases between the germline ends. The germline gives CDR1 SGHDN, CDR2 FVKESK. The CDR3 spans 16 residues.

This clonotype has a count of ten or more. A read error may produce the germline difference seen at one junction end. The chain uses TRBV7-2 and TRBJ2-5; 7 bases align to TRBD1. The CDR3 runs to 16 residues. CDR1 and CDR2 from the germline V gene are SGHTA and FQGNSA. The CDR3 region has the DNA TGTGCCAGCAGCTCACAGGGGCGTCTTGACCAGGAGACCCAGTACTTC. It yields the protein CASSSQGRLDQETQYF.

This rearrangement joins TRBV10-3 to TRBJ1-2; tentative D call: TRBD1 (5 bases). This CDR3 contains 14 residues. V was trimmed by 6 bases and J by 8 bases, leaving 19 bases between them. CDR1 is ENHRY and CDR2 is SYGVKD in the germline V gene. The CDR3 nucleotides are TGTGCCATCAGCCCGGGGCCGGGGGGAGAAGGCTACACCTTC. Protein sequence: CAISPGPGGEGYTF.

The rearrangement joins TRBV10-3 to TRBJ1-1, with D uncertain. This CDR3 comprises 14 residues. Per germline, CDR1 ENHRY and CDR2 SYGVKD. Between the trimmed V and J ends, which lost 6 bases and 0 bases, there was a span of 11 bases. CDR3 in amino acids: CAIRADGLNTEAFF. The CDR3 DNA is TGTGCCATCAGGGCCGACGGGTTGAACACTGAAGCTTTCTTT.

This clonotype was seen many times. This chain joins TRBV5-1 and TRBJ1-1, with D tentatively TRBD1 (6 bases). The CDR3 extends over 14 amino acids. In germline, CDR1 is SGHRS, CDR2 YFSETQ. Trimming shortened V by 3 bases and J by 1 base, and 10 bases separated the two germline ends. CDR3: CASSWGHANTEAFF. CDR3 in DNA: TGCGCCAGCAGCTGGGGACACGCGAACACTGAAGCTTTCTTT.

This chain links TRBV7-9 with TRBJ1-1, with D unresolved. The CDR3 is 13 residues long. Trimming pared 3 bases from V and 3 bases from J, leaving 8 bases between. Per the germline V gene, CDR1 is SEHNR and CDR2 is FQNEAQ (reference sequence). This chain's CDR3 is CASSFEGDTEAFF. CDR3 DNA sequence: TGTGCCAGCAGCTTCGAGGGCGACACTGAAGCTTTCTTT.

At least ten counts were recorded for this clonotype. The chain links TRBV29-1 to TRBJ2-3; 7 nucleotides align to TRBD1. V trimming: 6 bases; J trimming: 5 bases; junction bases outside the gene matches: 11. Germline-derived CDR1 and CDR2 are SQVTM and ANQGSEA. This CDR3 comprises 14 residues. The CDR3 reads CSVQGQPDGDTQYF. DNA for the CDR3: TGCAGCGTCCAGGGACAGCCAGATGGAGATACGCAGTATTTT.

The sample holds a few counts of this clonotype. The CDR3 region has the DNA TGTGCCAGTAGTGAAACAGGGCTTAACACTGAAGCTTTCTTT. Translated, it gives CASSETGLNTEAFF. V gene TRBV19 combines with J gene TRBJ1-1, with a possible D match to TRBD1 (6 bases). Germline loops: CDR1 LNHDA, CDR2 SQIVND (reference sequence). This CDR3 has 14 amino acids. Trimming pared 5 bases from V and 2 bases from J, leaving 12 bases between.

This clonotype was found a few times. This rearrangement joins TRBV5-6 to TRBJ1-1, with unresolved D. There are 11 residues in the CDR3. Germline V CDR1 and CDR2: SGHDT, YYEEEE. V shed 2 bases and J shed 5 bases, with 4 bases lying between them. The CDR3 protein is CASSFLTEAFF. CDR3 nucleotides: TGTGCCAGCAGCTTCTTAACTGAAGCTTTCTTT.

This clonotype was picked up many times. The chain has TRBV6-1 and TRBJ1-4; the match to TRBD1 covers 10 bases. CDR1 and CDR2 from the germline V gene are MNHNS and SASEGT. There are 20 residues in the CDR3. Germline trimming cut 1 base from V and 0 bases from J; bases unmatched to any gene: 11. CDR3 in DNA: TGTGCCAGCAGTGAAGGCCGTCATCGTGGACAGGGGGCAACTAATGAAAAACTGTTTTTT. Amino acids: CASSEGRHRGQGATNEKLFF.

This clonotype was seen a handful of times. V gene TRBV12-3 or TRBV12-4 combines with J gene TRBJ1-1; D call uncertain. V was pared by 5 bases and J by 1 base, with 14 bases between. The CDR3 contains 15 residues. CDR3 sequence (DNA): TGTGCCAGCAGTCCCAGAAGCGGGAGGAACACTGAAGCTTTCTTT. It encodes CASSPRSGRNTEAFF.

The chain joins TRBV18 to TRBJ2-3; a possible D gene is TRBD1 (7 bases). The CDR3 sequence is 14 residues long. The germline gives CDR1 KGHSH, CDR2 LQKENI. Trimming pared 10 bases from V and 7 bases from J, leaving 21 bases between. The CDR3 sequence: CANRGTAIPYTQYF. The CDR3 DNA reads as TGTGCCAACCGGGGGACAGCTATCCCTTATACGCAGTATTTT. Full variable domain (missing parts from reference TRBV18 and TRBJ2-3): NAGVMQNPRHLVRRRGQEARLRCSPMKGHSHVYWYRQLPEEGLKFMVYLQKENIIDESGMPKERFSAEFPKEGPSILRIQQVVRGDSAAYFCANRGTAIPYTQYFGPGTRLTVL.

This clonotype was seen only a few times. A junction boundary mismatches the germline segment, possibly from a read error. The chain links TRBV7-3 to TRBJ2-1, with a possible D match to TRBD2 (7 bases). Germline V lookup: CDR1 SGHTA, CDR2 FQGTGA. CDR3 size: 15 residues. CDR3 amino acids: CASILIGGLSNEQFF. The CDR3 DNA is TGTGCCAGCATCTTAATCGGGGGGCTAAGCAATGAGCAGTTCTTC.

This clonotype was observed a few times. J is TRBJ2-1 and V is TRBV7-8, with 7 bases matching TRBD2. V was pared by 2 bases and J by 7 bases, with 11 bases of the junction left unmatched. The CDR3 loop spans 16 amino acids. CDR1 and CDR2 (germline): SGHVS, FQNEAQ. The CDR3 nucleotides read TGTGCCAGCAGCTTAAATTATGTCCAGGGAGGGAATGAGCAGTTCTTC. Translation: CASSLNYVQGGNEQFF.

This clonotype appeared a few times. This CDR3 reads CASSQATGDNYGYTF. The CDR3 bases are TGCGCCAGCAGCCAAGCCACAGGGGATAACTATGGCTACACCTTC. The chain links TRBV4-1 to TRBJ1-2; 7 bases line up with TRBD1. The CDR3 covers 15 residues. Germline assignment: CDR1 MGHRA and CDR2 YSYEKL. Germline trimming cut 1 base from V and 1 base from J; bases unmatched to any gene: 3.

This clonotype was picked up a small number of times. The J gene is TRBJ2-5, the V gene TRBV5-4, with no clear D. This CDR3 contains 14 residues. The V gene lost 0 bases and the J gene lost 1 base, with 7 bases spanning the gap. Germline CDR1 is SGHNT and CDR2 is YYREEE (reference sequence). CDR3 sequence: CASSLVAVQETQYF. CDR3 sequence (DNA): TGTGCCAGCAGCTTGGTGGCAGTCCAAGAGACCCAGTACTTC.

This clonotype was counted many times. Here the CDR3 reads CASSLGGVTGELFF. For the CDR3, the DNA is TGCGCCAGCAGCTTAGGGGGTGTCACCGGGGAGCTGTTTTTT. This chain uses TRBV5-1 with TRBJ2-2; possibly TRBD1 for D (6 bases). This CDR3 is built from 14 residues. Per the germline V gene, CDR1 is SGHRS and CDR2 is YFSETQ. V lost 2 bases to trimming and J lost 4 bases, with 9 bases between them.

V gene TRBV5-4 combines with J gene TRBJ2-7; 11 bases line up with TRBD2. This CDR3 comprises 15 residues. The V segment lost 2 bases and the J segment 5 bases; nucleotides outside the gene matches: 6. Germline V gene data show CDR1 as SGHNT and CDR2 as YYREEE (reference sequence). CDR3 sequence: CASSFPKGLADEQYF. For the CDR3, the DNA is TGTGCCAGCAGCTTCCCCAAGGGACTAGCGGACGAGCAGTACTTC.

This clonotype was seen repeatedly, ten times or more. The chain joins TRBV7-2 to TRBJ2-3, with TRBD2 matching 8 bases. The CDR3 sequence is 15 residues long. After removal of 3 bases from V and 3 bases from J, the junction contained 5 bases not matched to a gene. CDR1 is SGHTA, CDR2 FQGNSA, per germline. The CDR3 loop reads CASSFLAGSTDTQYF. The CDR3 DNA sequence: TGTGCCAGCAGCTTCTTAGCGGGAAGTACAGATACGCAGTATTTT.

The J gene is TRBJ1-6, the V gene TRBV2, with a possible D match to TRBD1 (5 bases). V lost 6 bases to trimming and J lost 7 bases, with 10 bases between them. The length of the CDR3 is 13 residues. Per germline, CDR1 SNHLY and CDR2 FYNNEI. As DNA, the CDR3 is TGTGCCAGCAGGGGGGGTATCAATTCACCCCTCCACTTT. This codes for CASRGGINSPLHF.

The table lists this clonotype with many counts. The CDR3 here is CSAVRGTQETQYF. As DNA, the CDR3 is TGCAGCGCGGTGCGGGGGACCCAAGAGACCCAGTACTTC. The rearrangement links TRBV29-1 to TRBJ2-5; 7 bases match TRBD2. The ends lost 7 bases at V and 1 base at J; junction bases unmatched: 6. The CDR3 sequence is 13 residues long. The V gene's germline CDR1 is SQVTM and CDR2 ANQGSEA.

The V and J genes are TRBV3-1 and TRBJ2-5; D remains unclear. CDR3 length equals 12 residues. Germline assignment: CDR1 LGHDT and CDR2 YNNKEL (reference sequence). Trimming cost V 0 bases and J 7 bases, with 6 bases left between them. CDR3 sequence: CASSQDFGTQYF. Here the CDR3 DNA reads TGTGCCAGCAGCCAAGATTTTGGGACCCAGTACTTC.

V is TRBV2 and J is TRBJ1-5; D not resolved. The length of the CDR3 is 14 residues. The ends were cut back, 5 bases at V and 1 base at J, with 9 bases in the middle. CDR1 and CDR2 (germline): SNHLY, FYNNEI. The CDR3 bases are TGTGCCAGCAGTCCCGACATGAGCAATCAGCCCCAGCATTTT. Its translation is CASSPDMSNQPQHF.